The 13 T cell receptor beta chains presented below share a single source sample, sequenced in a study of blood T cell repertoires in COVID-19 (dated by TCRdb to about 2020). To prepare the library, the immunoSEQ multiplex PCR assay was applied. Not all clones reach the TCRdb copy of this immuneACCESS table, which keeps in-frame sequences only. Checked studies attribute under half of the gap to unresolved V genes and leave the rest unexplained. In all, the sample holds approximately 240,000 clones, and 80% to 90% of those were seen once. The biggest ten clones account for about 3.3% of the sample. Sequencing was carried out using PBMCs or T cells enriched from blood (not recorded which). The receptor set was obtained from a woman aged 18-29 years in a cohort exposed to, infected with or recovered from COVID-19 (not recorded which).

A remark on this clone: The sample contains more than one DNA sequence encoding this CDR3. This chain connects TRBV11-2 to TRBJ2-2, with 8 positions matching TRBD1. Trimming removed 5 bases from V and 5 bases from J; junction bases left unmatched: 4. CDR3 length equals 14 residues. CDR1 and CDR2 (germline): SGHAT, FQNNGV. DNA of the CDR3: TGTGCCAGCAGCCCCCAGGGGGCTACCGGGGAGCTGTTTTTT. Amino acids: CASSPQGATGELFF.

The chain uses TRBV12-3 or TRBV12-4 and TRBJ1-1; 7 nucleotides agree with TRBD1. The ends lost 10 bases at V and 5 bases at J; junction bases unmatched: 10. This CDR3 comprises 13 residues. The CDR3 reads CATLYRGWTEAFF. In nucleotides, the CDR3 is TGTGCCACCCTCTACAGGGGATGGACTGAAGCTTTCTTT.

As to this clone: This specimen includes other DNA sequences encoding the same CDR3. The J gene is TRBJ1-1, the V gene TRBV9; the D is unclear. The CDR3 has 13 residues. The germline CDR1 and CDR2 sequences are SGDLS and YYNGEE. V dropped 0 bases and J dropped 1 base, with 4 bases sitting between them. CDR3 amino acids: CASSVDSNTEAFF. Here the CDR3 DNA reads TGTGCCAGCAGCGTAGACTCGAACACTGAAGCTTTCTTT.

The chain uses TRBV19 and TRBJ1-2; 8 bases align to TRBD1. Germline CDR1 and CDR2: LNHDA and SQIVND (reference sequence). V dropped 3 bases and J dropped 0; count of bases not matched to a gene: 6. This CDR3 contains 16 residues. CDR3 sequence: CASSIRDRGANYGYTF. The CDR3 coding sequence is TGTGCCAGTAGTATCAGAGACAGGGGTGCTAACTATGGCTACACCTTC. Filled out from reference TRBV19 and TRBJ1-2, the complete variable domain reads DGGITQSPKYLFRKEGQNVTLSCEQNLNHDAMYWYRQDPGQGLRLIYYSQIVNDFQKGDIAEGYSVSREKKESFPLTVTSAQKNPTAFYLCASSIRDRGANYGYTFGSGTRLTVV.

CDR3 coding DNA: TGTGCCACCAGTGATCGACAGGATTTGAAGACCCAGTACTTC. It translates to CATSDRQDLKTQYF. This chain uses TRBV24-1 with TRBJ2-5; D perhaps matches TRBD1 (6 bases). This CDR3 is built from 14 residues. The germline CDR1 and CDR2 sequences are KGHDR and SFDVKD. V shed 3 bases and J shed 6 bases, with 13 bases lying between them.

The V and J genes are TRBV28 and TRBJ2-5, with TRBD2 matching 10 bases. Germline V gene lookup returns CDR1 MDHEN and CDR2 SYDVKM. CDR3 size: 15 residues. Germline trimming cut 4 bases from V and 9 bases from J; bases unmatched to any gene: 11. CDR3 in amino acids: CASSSAGGPVRAQYF. CDR3 nucleotide sequence: TGTGCCAGCAGTTCAGCGGGGGGGCCGGTGCGGGCCCAGTACTTC.

The V and J genes are TRBV12-3 or TRBV12-4 and TRBJ1-5; D gene unclear. V lost 4 bases to trimming and J lost 7 bases, with 11 bases between them. This CDR3 region has 13 residues. The CDR3 loop reads CASSSPPRQPQHF. The CDR3 nucleotides are TGTGCCAGCAGTTCCCCACCGAGACAGCCCCAGCATTTT.

V and J are TRBV6-5 and TRBJ1-2; D unclear. The germline CDR1 and CDR2 sequences are MNHEY and SVGAGI. Trimming took off 6 bases at V and 8 bases at J, with 10 bases between the two ends. This CDR3 region has 11 residues. CDR3 residues: CASRLMGGYTF. The CDR3 nucleotides are TGTGCCAGCAGGCTGATGGGCGGCTACACCTTC.

The chain combines TRBV5-1 with TRBJ2-3; D not resolved. Germline assignment: CDR1 SGHRS and CDR2 YFSETQ. The V end lost 7 bases, the J end lost 2 bases, and 14 bases lay between the germline ends. CDR3 length: 14 residues. This CDR3 is CASSPGHNTDTQYF. The CDR3, as DNA: TGCGCCAGCTCGCCGGGTCACAACACAGATACGCAGTATTTT.

For the CDR3, the DNA is TGTGCCAGCAGTTTAGCGCAGCGGGAGACCCAGTACTTC. The encoded protein is CASSLAQRETQYF. This chain joins TRBV12-3 or TRBV12-4 and TRBJ2-5, with D tentatively TRBD2 (5 bases). The CDR3 consists of 13 residues. Trimming pared 0 bases from V and 5 bases from J, leaving 7 bases between.

The V call is TRBV5-1, the J call TRBJ2-1, with D possibly TRBD2 on 6 matching bases. V was pared by 4 bases and J by 10 bases, with 24 bases between. Germline values: CDR1 SGHRS, CDR2 YFSETQ. CDR3 length equals 16 residues. This chain's CDR3 is CASSALRDSLSGEQFF. In DNA, the CDR3 is TGCGCCAGCAGCGCCCTCCGGGACTCCCTATCGGGAGAGCAGTTCTTC.

The table lists this clone with a few counts. The chain uses TRBV6-1 and TRBJ1-6; 7 bases agree with TRBD1. CDR1 and CDR2 (germline): MNHNS, SASEGT. The J segment lost 5 bases and the V segment lost 0 bases, leaving 7 bases of the junction unmatched. This CDR3 spans 17 amino acids. The CDR3 here is CASSEAESGGNNSPLHF. The CDR3 DNA reads TGTGCCAGCAGTGAAGCTGAATCAGGGGGAAATAATTCACCCCTCCACTTT.

The count of this clone is one. The chain couples TRBV7-3 to TRBJ1-2, with a possible D match to TRBD1 (5 bases). CDR1 and CDR2 (germline): SGHTA, FQGTGA. The V end lost 0 bases, the J end lost 8 bases, and 10 bases lay between the germline ends. CDR3 length: 13 amino acids. The DNA of the CDR3 is TGTGCCAGCAGCTTAACGGGGGGATCCGGCTACACCTTC. Translating gives CASSLTGGSGYTF.